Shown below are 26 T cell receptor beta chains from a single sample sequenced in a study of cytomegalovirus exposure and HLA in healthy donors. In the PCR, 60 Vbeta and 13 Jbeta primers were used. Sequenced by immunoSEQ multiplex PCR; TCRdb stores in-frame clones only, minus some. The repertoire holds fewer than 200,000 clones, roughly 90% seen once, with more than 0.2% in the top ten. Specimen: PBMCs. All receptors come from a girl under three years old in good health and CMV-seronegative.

CDR3 sequence (DNA): TGTGCCAGCAGCCCCGGAGGGGGCGCGGGAAACACCATATATTTT. Protein sequence: CASSPGGGAGNTIYF. The chain carries TRBV5-6 and TRBJ1-3; 7 bases are shared with TRBD1. The germline CDR1 and CDR2 sequences are SGHDT and YYEEEE. J lost 4 bases, V lost 4 bases, and 8 bases had no gene match. The CDR3 runs to 15 residues.

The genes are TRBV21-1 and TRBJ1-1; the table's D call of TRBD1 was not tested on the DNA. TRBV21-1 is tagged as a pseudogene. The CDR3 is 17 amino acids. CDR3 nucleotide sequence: TGTGCCAGCAGCAAACCCCGCCAGGGGTACCAGAACACTGAAGCTTTCTTT. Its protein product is CASSKPRQGYQNTEAFF.

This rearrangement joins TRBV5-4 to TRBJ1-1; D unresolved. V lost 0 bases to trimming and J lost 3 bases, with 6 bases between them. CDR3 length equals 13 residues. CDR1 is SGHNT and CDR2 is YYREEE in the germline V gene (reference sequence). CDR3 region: CASSLGRDTEAFF. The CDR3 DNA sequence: TGTGCCAGCAGCTTGGGGCGGGACACTGAAGCTTTCTTT.

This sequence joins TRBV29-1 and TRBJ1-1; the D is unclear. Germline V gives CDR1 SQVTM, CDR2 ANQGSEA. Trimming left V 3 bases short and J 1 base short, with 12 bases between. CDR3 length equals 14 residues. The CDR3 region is CSVEYGSRNTEAFF. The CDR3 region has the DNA TGCAGCGTTGAGTACGGTAGTAGGAACACTGAAGCTTTCTTT.

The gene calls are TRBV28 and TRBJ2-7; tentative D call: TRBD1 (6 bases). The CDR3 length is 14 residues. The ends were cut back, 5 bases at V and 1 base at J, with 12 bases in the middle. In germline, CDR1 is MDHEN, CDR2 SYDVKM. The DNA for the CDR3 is TGTGCCAGCAGTCAGACGGGACAATCCTACGAGCAGTACTTC. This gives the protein CASSQTGQSYEQYF.

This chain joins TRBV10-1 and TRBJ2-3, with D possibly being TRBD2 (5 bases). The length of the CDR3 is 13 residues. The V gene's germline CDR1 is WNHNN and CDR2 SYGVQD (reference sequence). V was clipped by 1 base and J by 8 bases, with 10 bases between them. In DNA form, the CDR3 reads TGCGCCAGCAGTGAGTACGGGGTCGGTACGCAGTATTTT. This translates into CASSEYGVGTQYF.

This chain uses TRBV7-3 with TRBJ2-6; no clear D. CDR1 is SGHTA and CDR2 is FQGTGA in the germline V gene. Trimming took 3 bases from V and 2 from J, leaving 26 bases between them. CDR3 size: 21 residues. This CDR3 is CASSLATDRVFRVPGANVLTF. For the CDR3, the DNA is TGTGCCAGCAGCTTGGCGACTGACCGGGTCTTCCGGGTCCCTGGGGCCAACGTCCTGACTTTC.

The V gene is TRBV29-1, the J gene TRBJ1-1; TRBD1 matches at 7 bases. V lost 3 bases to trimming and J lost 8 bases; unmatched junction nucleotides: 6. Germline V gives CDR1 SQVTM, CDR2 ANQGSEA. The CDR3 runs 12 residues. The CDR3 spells CSVEVGTEEAFF. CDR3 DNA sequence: TGCAGCGTTGAGGTCGGGACAGAAGAAGCTTTCTTT.

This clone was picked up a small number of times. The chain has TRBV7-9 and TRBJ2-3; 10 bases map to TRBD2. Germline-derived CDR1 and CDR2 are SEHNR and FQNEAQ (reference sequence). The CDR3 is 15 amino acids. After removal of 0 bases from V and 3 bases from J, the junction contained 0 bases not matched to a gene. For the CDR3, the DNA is TGTGCCAGCAGCTTAGCGACTAGCGGGACAGATACGCAGTATTTT. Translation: CASSLATSGTDTQYF. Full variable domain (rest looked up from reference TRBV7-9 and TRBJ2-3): DTGVSQNPRHKITKRGQNVTFRCDPISEHNRLYWYRQTLGQGPEFLTYFQNEAQLEKSRLLSDRFSAERPKGSFSTLEIQRTEQGDSAMYLCASSLATSGTDTQYFGPGTRLTVL.

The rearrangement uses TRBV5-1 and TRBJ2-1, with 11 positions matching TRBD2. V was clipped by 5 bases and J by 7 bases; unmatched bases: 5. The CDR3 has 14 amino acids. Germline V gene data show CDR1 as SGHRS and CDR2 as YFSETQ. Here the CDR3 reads CASSVTSGRNEQFF. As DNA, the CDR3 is TGCGCCAGCAGTGTTACTAGCGGGAGAAATGAGCAGTTCTTC.

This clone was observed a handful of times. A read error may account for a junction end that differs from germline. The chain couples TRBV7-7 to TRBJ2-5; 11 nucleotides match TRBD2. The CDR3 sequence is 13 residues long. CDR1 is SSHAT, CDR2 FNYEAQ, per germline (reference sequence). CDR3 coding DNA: TGTGCTAGCAGCTTAGCGGGGGGGGAGACCCAGTACTTC. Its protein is CASSLAGGETQYF. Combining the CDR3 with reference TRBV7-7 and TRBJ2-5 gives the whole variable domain GAGVSQSPRYKVTKRGQDVTLRCDPISSHATLYWYQQALGQGPEFLTYFNYEAQPDKSGLPSDRFSAERPEGSISTLTIQRTEQRDSAMYRCASSLAGGETQYFGPGTRLLVL.

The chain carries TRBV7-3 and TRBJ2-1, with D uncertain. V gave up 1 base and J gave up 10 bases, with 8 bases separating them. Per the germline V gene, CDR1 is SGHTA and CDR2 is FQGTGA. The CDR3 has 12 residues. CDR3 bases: TGTGCCAGCAGCTTAATAGGCAGGGAGCAGTTCTTC. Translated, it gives CASSLIGREQFF.

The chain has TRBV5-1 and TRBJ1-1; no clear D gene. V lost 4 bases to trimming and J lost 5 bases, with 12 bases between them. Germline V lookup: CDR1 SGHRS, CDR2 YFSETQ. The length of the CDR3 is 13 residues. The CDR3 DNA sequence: TGCGCCAGCAGCCTAGCCTATTTGACTGAAGCTTTCTTT. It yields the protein CASSLAYLTEAFF.

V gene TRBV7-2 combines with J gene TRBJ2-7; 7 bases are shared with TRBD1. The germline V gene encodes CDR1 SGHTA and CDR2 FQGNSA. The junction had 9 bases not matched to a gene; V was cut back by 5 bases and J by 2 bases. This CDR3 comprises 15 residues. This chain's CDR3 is CASSPQAGQAYEQYF. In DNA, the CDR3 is TGTGCCAGCAGCCCCCAAGCCGGACAGGCCTACGAGCAGTACTTC. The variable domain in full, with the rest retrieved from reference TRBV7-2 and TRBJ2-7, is GAGVSQSPSNKVTEKGKDVELRCDPISGHTALYWYRQSLGQGLEFLIYFQGNSAPDKSGLPSDRFSAERTGGSVSTLTIQRTQQEDSAVYLCASSPQAGQAYEQYFGPGTRLTVT.

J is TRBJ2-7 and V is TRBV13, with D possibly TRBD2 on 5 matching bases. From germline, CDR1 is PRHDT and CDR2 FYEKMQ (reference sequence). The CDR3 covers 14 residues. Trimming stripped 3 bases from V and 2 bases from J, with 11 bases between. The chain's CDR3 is CASSLSRRTYEQYF. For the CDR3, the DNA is TGTGCCAGCAGCTTGAGCAGGAGGACCTACGAGCAGTACTTC.

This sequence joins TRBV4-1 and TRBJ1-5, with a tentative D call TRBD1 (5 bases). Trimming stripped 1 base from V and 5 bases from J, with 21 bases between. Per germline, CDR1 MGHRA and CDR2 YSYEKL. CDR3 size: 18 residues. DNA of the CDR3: TGCGCCAGCAGCCAAGTTCAGTTTAGCGGGGGACGGGATCAGCCCCAGCATTTT. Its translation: CASSQVQFSGGRDQPQHF.

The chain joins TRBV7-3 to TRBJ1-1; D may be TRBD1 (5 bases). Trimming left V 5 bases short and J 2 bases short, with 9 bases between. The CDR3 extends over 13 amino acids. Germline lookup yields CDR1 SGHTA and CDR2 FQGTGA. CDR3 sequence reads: CASSTGTNTEAFF. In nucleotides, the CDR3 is TGTGCCAGCAGCACCGGGACTAACACTGAAGCTTTCTTT.

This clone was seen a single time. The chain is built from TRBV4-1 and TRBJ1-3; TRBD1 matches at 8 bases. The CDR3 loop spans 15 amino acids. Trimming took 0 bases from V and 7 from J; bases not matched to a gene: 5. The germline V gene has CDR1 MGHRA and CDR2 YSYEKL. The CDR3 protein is CASSQEQGEWNTIYF. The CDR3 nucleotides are TGCGCCAGCAGCCAAGAACAGGGGGAGTGGAACACCATATATTTT.

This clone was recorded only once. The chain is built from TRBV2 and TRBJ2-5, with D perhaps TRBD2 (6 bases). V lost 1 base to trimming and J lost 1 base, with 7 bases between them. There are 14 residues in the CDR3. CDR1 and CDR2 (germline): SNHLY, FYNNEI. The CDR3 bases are TGTGCCAGCAGTGAAGTCGGGGGCCAAGAGACCCAGTACTTC. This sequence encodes CASSEVGGQETQYF.

The CDR3 spells CAISEPSIDGEAFF. CDR3 coding DNA: TGTGCCATCAGTGAGCCGAGTATCGACGGGGAAGCTTTCTTT. The V gene is TRBV10-3, the J gene TRBJ1-1; D is unclear. V was clipped by 2 bases and J by 8 bases, with 15 bases between them. Per germline, CDR1 ENHRY and CDR2 SYGVKD. The CDR3 has 14 residues.

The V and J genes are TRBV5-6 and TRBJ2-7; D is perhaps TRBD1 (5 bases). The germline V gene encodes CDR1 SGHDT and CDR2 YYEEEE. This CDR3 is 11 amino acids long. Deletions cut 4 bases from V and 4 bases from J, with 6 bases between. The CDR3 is CASSRGYEQYF. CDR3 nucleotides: TGTGCCAGCAGCAGGGGTTACGAGCAGTACTTC.

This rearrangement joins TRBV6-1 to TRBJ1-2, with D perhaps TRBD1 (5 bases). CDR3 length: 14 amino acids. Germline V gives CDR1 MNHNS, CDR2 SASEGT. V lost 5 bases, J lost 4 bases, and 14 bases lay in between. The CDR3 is CASSFDSPGYGYTF. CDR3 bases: TGTGCCAGCAGTTTCGACAGTCCAGGCTATGGCTACACCTTC.

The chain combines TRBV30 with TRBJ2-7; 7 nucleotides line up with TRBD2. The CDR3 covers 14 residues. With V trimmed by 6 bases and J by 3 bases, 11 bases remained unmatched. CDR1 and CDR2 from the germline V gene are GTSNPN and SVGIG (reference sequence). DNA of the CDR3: TGTGCCTGCGAGCGGGGCTACCCCCTCTACGAGCAGTACTTC. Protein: CACERGYPLYEQYF.

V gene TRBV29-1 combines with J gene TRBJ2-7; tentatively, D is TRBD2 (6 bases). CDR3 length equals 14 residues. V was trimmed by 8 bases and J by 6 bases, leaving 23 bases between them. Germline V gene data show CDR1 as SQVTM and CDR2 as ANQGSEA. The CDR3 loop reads CSTSLRDSVREQYF. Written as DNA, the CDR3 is TGCAGCACTTCCCTCCGGGACTCCGTCCGCGAGCAGTACTTC.

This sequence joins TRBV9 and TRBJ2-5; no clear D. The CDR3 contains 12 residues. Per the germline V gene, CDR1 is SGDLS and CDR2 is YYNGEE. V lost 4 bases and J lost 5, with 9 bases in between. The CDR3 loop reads CASSPTGETQYF. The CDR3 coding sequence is TGTGCCAGCAGCCCCACCGGGGAGACCCAGTACTTC.

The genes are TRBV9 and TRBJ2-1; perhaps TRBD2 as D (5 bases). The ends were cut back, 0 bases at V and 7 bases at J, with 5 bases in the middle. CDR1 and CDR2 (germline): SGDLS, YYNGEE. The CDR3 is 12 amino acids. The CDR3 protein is CASSVAGNEQFF. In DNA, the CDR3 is TGTGCCAGCAGCGTAGCGGGGAATGAGCAGTTCTTC.